A single sample gave rise to the 19 T cell receptor beta chains below, sequenced in a study of blood T cell repertoires in COVID-19. Here immunoSEQ multiplex PCR was the method, and the copy in TCRdb shows in-frame clones only, minus some. The sample lists about 350,000 clones, over 85% occurring once. Sequenced material: peripheral blood. These receptors were taken from a woman aged 60-75 years with COVID-19, enrolled during active disease.

The chain joins TRBV3-1 (or the pseudogene TRBV3-2) to TRBJ1-1, with 7 bases identical to TRBD1. The V gene end was trimmed by 0 bases and the J gene end by 2 bases; junction bases not matched to a gene: 6. The CDR3 has 16 amino acids. Germline CDR1 is LGHDT and CDR2 is YNNKEL (reference sequence). The CDR3 bases are TGTGCCAGCAGCCAAGAGTCACAGGGGCCCAACACTGAAGCTTTCTTT. Encoded protein: CASSQESQGPNTEAFF.

This clone turned up a few times. V gene TRBV5-4 combines with J gene TRBJ1-1; maybe TRBD1 (6 bases). Per germline, CDR1 SGHNT and CDR2 YYREEE (reference sequence). The CDR3 is 15 residues long. V was shortened by 4 bases and J by 0 bases, with 13 bases between the two germline ends. In DNA, the CDR3 is TGTGCCAGCAGCCGCCAGGGGAGCATGAACACTGAAGCTTTCTTT. Amino acid sequence: CASSRQGSMNTEAFF.

J is TRBJ2-3 and V is TRBV6-5, with a weak D call TRBD2 (5 bases). Per the germline V gene, CDR1 is MNHEY and CDR2 is SVGAGI. The V and J ends lost 6 bases and 0 bases respectively, with 13 bases between them. The CDR3 sequence is 15 residues long. DNA for the CDR3: TGTGCCAGCAGACGGGGAGCAACTAGCACAGATACGCAGTATTTT. Translation: CASRRGATSTDTQYF.

This chain links TRBV7-9 with TRBJ2-5, with D unclear. CDR1 is SEHNR and CDR2 is FQNEAQ in the germline V gene (reference sequence). The V gene lost 3 bases and the J gene lost 2 bases, with 7 bases spanning the gap. The CDR3 sequence is 13 residues long. Here the CDR3 DNA reads TGTGCCAGCAGCTTTGTTAGTCAAGAGACCCAGTACTTC. Translated: CASSFVSQETQYF.

The CDR3, as DNA: TGTGCCAGCTCGACGGGAGGGGGGCGCACTGAAGCTTTCTTT. This codes for CASSTGGGRTEAFF. The V gene is TRBV18, the J gene TRBJ1-1, with TRBD1 as a possible D gene (6 bases). The V and J ends lost 6 bases and 4 bases respectively, with 15 bases between them. CDR1 and CDR2 (germline): KGHSH, LQKENI. The CDR3 is 14 amino acids.

About this clone: The same CDR3 arises from other DNA sequences in this sample as well. The CDR3 sequence is CASSSKAGGTEAFF. The CDR3 DNA sequence: TGTGCCAGCAGCTCTAAAGCGGGGGGCACTGAAGCTTTCTTT. The chain has TRBV7-3 and TRBJ1-1; perhaps TRBD1 as D (5 bases). The CDR3 is made up of 14 amino acids. CDR1 and CDR2 (germline): SGHTA, FQGTGA. V lost 4 bases to trimming and J lost 4 bases, with 13 bases between them.

This clone came up once. This chain's CDR3 is CASSQAVNYGYTF. For the CDR3, the DNA is TGTGCCAGCAGCCAAGCAGTGAACTATGGCTACACCTTC. This chain links TRBV14 with TRBJ1-2; D gene ambiguous. Germline V gene data show CDR1 as SGHDN and CDR2 as FVKESK. This CDR3 contains 13 residues. Deletions cut 1 base from V and 2 bases from J, with 5 bases between.

The chain is built from TRBV5-1 and TRBJ1-1; D may be TRBD1 (5 bases). Germline assignment: CDR1 SGHRS and CDR2 YFSETQ. The CDR3 is 14 amino acids. The V gene lost 3 bases and the J gene lost 1 base, with 10 bases spanning the gap. The CDR3 reads CASSYRQTNTEAFF. The CDR3 DNA follows: TGCGCCAGCAGCTACCGACAGACGAACACTGAAGCTTTCTTT.

The chain carries TRBV16 and TRBJ1-5; TRBD1 might be the D (6 bases). V dropped 4 bases and J dropped 3 bases, with 16 bases sitting between them. The CDR3 is 16 residues long. CDR1 is KGHSY, CDR2 FQNENV, per germline. The chain's CDR3 is CASSPQGTTPNQPQHF. CDR3 in DNA: TGTGCCAGCAGCCCTCAGGGGACCACCCCCAATCAGCCCCAGCATTTT.

The V call is TRBV5-4, the J call TRBJ2-2; a weak D match, TRBD1 (5 bases). Per germline, CDR1 SGHNT and CDR2 YYREEE (reference sequence). V lost 0 bases and J lost 4, with 10 bases in between. This CDR3 region has 15 residues. CDR3 sequence reads: CASSLARGGTGELFF. The CDR3 DNA reads TGTGCCAGCAGCTTGGCAAGGGGCGGCACCGGGGAGCTGTTTTTT. Looking up the rest from reference TRBV5-4 and TRBJ2-2 gives the full variable domain: ETGVTQSPTHLIKTRGQQVTLRCSSQSGHNTVSWYQQALGQGPQFIFQYYREEENGRGNFPPRFSGLQFPNYSSELNVNALELDDSALYLCASSLARGGTGELFFGEGSRLTVL.

The V and J genes are TRBV6-2 or TRBV6-3 and TRBJ1-1, with D tentatively TRBD1 (6 bases). Deletions cut 6 bases from V and 3 bases from J, with 14 bases between. The germline gives CDR1 MNHEY, CDR2 SVGEGT. The CDR3 extends over 14 amino acids. The CDR3 DNA sequence: TGTGCCAGCAGCCGTGGGGGCACGGACACTGAAGCTTTCTTT. It encodes CASSRGGTDTEAFF.

V is TRBV7-9 and J is TRBJ2-2; no clear D. The CDR3 sequence is 15 residues long. V lost 4 bases and J lost 4, with 13 bases in between. CDR1 is SEHNR, CDR2 FQNEAQ, per germline (reference sequence). The CDR3 is CASSSVQYGTGELFF. CDR3 bases: TGTGCCAGCAGCTCGGTTCAATATGGCACCGGGGAGCTGTTTTTT.

On this clone: Other DNA sequences within the sample encode an identical CDR3. The chain is built from TRBV7-2 and TRBJ2-5; possibly TRBD2 for D (5 bases). This CDR3 is built from 16 residues. V was pared by 1 base and J by 2 bases, with 14 bases between. CDR1 SGHTA and CDR2 FQGNSA come from the germline V gene. The CDR3 DNA follows: TGTGCCAGCAGCTTAGGTCCCGGGGTGACGCAAGAGACCCAGTACTTC. As protein: CASSLGPGVTQETQYF.

V and J are TRBV7-8 and TRBJ1-5; 9 bases map to TRBD1. Germline V gene sequence: CDR1 SGHVS, CDR2 FQNEAQ. J was trimmed by 2 bases and V by 2 bases; bases with no gene match: 10. There are 18 residues in the CDR3. The CDR3 DNA reads TGTGCCAGCAGCTTATATCCACAGGGGGCAAGGGGCAATCAGCCCCAGCATTTT. It yields the protein CASSLYPQGARGNQPQHF.

CDR3 nucleotides: TGTGCCAGCAGGCCGGGACAGGGGACGGGAGGCTACACCTTC. Translating it yields CASRPGQGTGGYTF. The chain carries TRBV6-5 and TRBJ1-2, with 10 nucleotides matching TRBD1. This CDR3 contains 14 residues. The V gene end was trimmed by 6 bases and the J gene end by 8 bases; junction bases not matched to a gene: 9. The germline CDR1 and CDR2 sequences are MNHEY and SVGAGI.

V gene TRBV10-3 combines with J gene TRBJ2-3, with 8 nucleotides matching TRBD1. The V and J ends lost 6 bases and 10 bases, in that order; junction bases with no gene match: 6. CDR3 size: 12 residues. Germline V gene sequence: CDR1 ENHRY, CDR2 SYGVKD. CDR3: CAIRTDRGPQYF. CDR3 nucleotides: TGTGCCATCAGAACCGACAGGGGTCCGCAGTATTTT.

V is TRBV7-8 and J is TRBJ1-5, with TRBD1 as a possible D gene (6 bases). The CDR3 consists of 17 residues. Deletions cut 0 bases from V and 6 bases from J, with 18 bases between. CDR1 SGHVS and CDR2 FQNEAQ come from the germline V gene. CDR3 amino acids: CASSLAPTGWSGQPQHF. For the CDR3, the DNA is TGTGCCAGCAGCTTAGCCCCAACAGGGTGGAGTGGTCAGCCCCAGCATTTT.

CDR3 region: CASSPLAGASSGANVLTF. The CDR3, as DNA: TGTGCCAGCAGCCCCTTAGCGGGGGCCAGCTCTGGGGCCAACGTCCTGACTTTC. This sequence joins TRBV7-2 and TRBJ2-6, with 9 bases aligning to TRBD2. Germline loops: CDR1 SGHTA, CDR2 FQGNSA. The CDR3 consists of 18 residues. Trimming cost V 5 bases and J 0 bases; bases outside gene matches: 8.

V and J are TRBV7-9 and TRBJ2-5, with D uncertain. Germline assignment: CDR1 SEHNR and CDR2 FQNEAQ (reference sequence). Trimming took off 7 bases at V and 0 bases at J, with 15 bases between the two ends. This CDR3 contains 15 residues. The CDR3 bases are TGTGCCAGCACCCCACCCCAGGTTTACCAAGAGACCCAGTACTTC. It translates to CASTPPQVYQETQYF. Full variable domain (outside the CDR3, taken from reference TRBV7-9 and TRBJ2-5): DTGVSQNPRHKITKRGQNVTFRCDPISEHNRLYWYRQTLGQGPEFLTYFQNEAQLEKSRLLSDRFSAERPKGSFSTLEIQRTEQGDSAMYLCASTPPQVYQETQYFGPGTRLLVL.